The T cell receptor (beta chain) under discussion was sequenced for a study of cytomegalovirus exposure and HLA in healthy donors. Germline assignment: CDR1 SGHTA and CDR2 FQGNSA. This CDR3 region has 15 residues. V was pared by 5 bases and J by 4 bases, with 15 bases between. A remark on this clone: Antigen specificity is unknown.

Whole-study findings and limits: Sequencing likely caused a cluster of highly shared sequence variants.

The PCR employed 60 Vbeta primers together with 13 Jbeta primers. This table comes from immunoSEQ multiplex PCR, and its TCRdb copy is limited to in-frame clones, with some not included. The data hold around 160,000 clones, with 68% observed a single time. The V and J genes are TRBV7-2 and TRBJ1-3; no reliable D call. Sequencing used PBMCs. The source is a woman aged 40 to 50 in good health and CMV-seropositive. CDR3 protein: CASSPRPGYGNTIYF. The CDR3 DNA reads as TGTGCCAGCAGCCCGAGACCCGGGTACGGAAACACCATATATTTT.